The T cell receptor (beta chain) under discussion was sequenced for a study of T cell changes during pregnancy in multiple sclerosis. Sequencing was performed with immunoSEQ multiplex PCR; in TCRdb, only in-frame clones are kept and a portion is missing. The data hold about 83,000 clones, with approximately 90% observed a single time. The germline gives CDR1 MRHNA, CDR2 SNTAGT. The CDR3 contains 17 residues. The V segment lost 0 bases and the J segment 9 bases; nucleotides outside the gene matches: 12. This chain joins TRBV6-4 and TRBJ2-1, with 9 bases lining up with TRBD2. This receptor was taken from a female donor in good health, serving as a control in a pregnancy study. Some clones in this sample may be carry-over from other donors' samples. This material consisted of PBMCs, taken in the first trimester of pregnancy. CDR3 bases: TGTGCCAGCAGTGACTCGAACGGAGCGGGAGGTGGGTCTGAGCAGTTCTTC. Residues: CASSDSNGAGGGSEQFF.